The 8 T cell receptor beta chains in this list originate from one sample, sequenced in a study of T cells in Graves' hyperthyroidism and ophthalmopathy. The TCR beta CDR3 regions underwent amplification using RNA transcripts as the source. Carried out on the TCR CDR3, a first-round RT-PCR used the HTBI primer set. MiXCR was run by TCRdb on the multiplex PCR reads, yielding one entry per CDR3 protein. The data contain a few hundred thousand distinct CDR3 sequences, about 14% of them singletons. The specimen sequenced was blood. These TCRs come from a woman between 40 and 55 years old with Graves' hyperthyroidism that later progressed to Graves' ophthalmopathy.

This rearrangement joins TRBV19 to TRBJ2-7, with 8 bases fitting TRBD1. V gave up 5 bases and J gave up 2 bases; unmatched junction bases: 8. CDR1 is LNHDA and CDR2 is SQIVND in the germline V gene (reference sequence). The length of the CDR3 is 15 residues. The CDR3 protein is CASSYGGQAPYEQYF. CDR3 bases: TGTGCCAGTAGTTACGGGGGACAGGCCCCCTACGAGCAGTACTTC.

This clonotype was seen only a few times. A clone one base away is much larger, so this may be a read error. The V gene is TRBV30, the J gene TRBJ1-4; D unresolved. The CDR3 is 14 residues long. Germline V gene data show CDR1 as GTSNPN and CDR2 as SVGIG (reference sequence). With 2 bases removed from V and 4 bases from J, the gap between germline ends came to 11 bases. The CDR3 DNA is TGTGCCTGGAGTCTACATGGGAGTAATGAAAAACTGTTTTTT. This sequence encodes CAWSLHGSNEKLFF.

This clonotype was seen at least ten times. The chain has TRBV2 and TRBJ2-1, with 7 bases identical to TRBD2. The germline gives CDR1 SNHLY, CDR2 FYNNEI. V was clipped by 10 bases and J by 9 bases; unmatched bases: 12. The CDR3 length is 13 residues. This CDR3 reads CATVAGRASEQFF. The CDR3, as DNA: TGTGCCACAGTAGCGGGTCGGGCGAGTGAGCAGTTCTTC.

This clonotype was seen only a few times. The V call is TRBV19, the J call TRBJ2-6; D is undetermined. The CDR3 is 14 amino acids. Germline V gene sequence: CDR1 LNHDA, CDR2 SQIVND (reference sequence). V gave up 3 bases and J gave up 0 bases, with 3 bases separating them. As DNA, the CDR3 is TGTGCCAGTAGTATTAACTCTGGGGCCAACGTCCTGACTTTC. This gives the protein CASSINSGANVLTF.

The sample holds a few counts of this clonotype. V gene TRBV5-4 combines with J gene TRBJ2-7, with D perhaps matching TRBD1 (6 bases). CDR3 size: 15 residues. Germline CDR1 and CDR2: SGHNT and YYREEE (reference sequence). V was cut by 0 bases and J by 3 bases, with 13 bases left in between. The CDR3 nucleotides read TGTGCCAGCAGCTTGGGGACAGTAGACCTCTACGAGCAGTACTTC. Translated, it gives CASSLGTVDLYEQYF.

The rearrangement links TRBV30 to TRBJ2-2; D perhaps matches TRBD2 (6 bases). This CDR3 is built from 16 residues. CDR1 and CDR2 (germline): GTSNPN, SVGIG (reference sequence). The V end was cut by 2 bases, the J end by 5 bases, with 18 bases between. DNA of the CDR3: TGTGCCTGGAGTCCCTCGGGAGCCCTATTAACCGGGGAGCTGTTTTTT. Residues: CAWSPSGALLTGELFF.

The chain joins TRBV9 to TRBJ2-3; 9 bases align to TRBD1. Trimming at V came to 4 bases and at J to 3 bases, leaving 9 bases not matched to a gene. The germline gives CDR1 SGDLS, CDR2 YYNGEE. CDR3 length: 16 residues. This CDR3 is CASSPGQGGRTDTQYF. The DNA of the CDR3 is TGTGCCAGCAGCCCGGGACAGGGTGGAAGGACAGATACGCAGTATTTT.

This clonotype was observed many times. The chain employs TRBV20-1 and TRBJ2-3; D gene ambiguous. V gave up 1 base and J gave up 5 bases, with 4 bases separating them. Germline V gives CDR1 DFQATT, CDR2 SNEGSKA (reference sequence). The CDR3 totals 11 residues. CDR3 in amino acids: CSARAGDTQYF. The CDR3 coding sequence is TGCAGTGCTAGAGCGGGAGATACGCAGTATTTT.